The sequence of this T cell receptor beta chain was determined in a study of cytomegalovirus exposure and HLA in healthy donors. Study-level points and caveats: A list of 150 to 200 TCR beta chains associated with cytomegalovirus was given. Testing in vitro showed a few CMV-associated chains specific for CMV antigens.

About this clone itself: Its antigen is unidentified.

Trimming at V came to 3 bases and at J to 5 bases, leaving 14 bases not matched to a gene. The CDR3 covers 16 residues. Germline values: CDR1 SGHRS, CDR2 YFSETQ. Method: immunoSEQ multiplex PCR; TCRdb's copy keeps in-frame clones and lacks some. The sample holds roughly 300,000 clones; approximately 90% are singletons and the top ten take roughly 1.2%. J is TRBJ2-7 and V is TRBV5-1, with 7 bases matching TRBD1. The clonotype originates from a woman aged 30 to 39 in good health and CMV-seropositive. Sequencing input: PBMCs. The CDR3: CASSSLGDRVVHEQYF. In DNA, the CDR3 is TGCGCCAGCAGCTCATTGGGTGACAGGGTAGTCCACGAGCAGTACTTC.